The 20 T cell receptor beta chains below come from one sample, sequenced in a study of T cell responses to AZD1222 COVID-19 vaccine. TCRdb's copy holds only in-frame clones and misses some; the assay was immunoSEQ multiplex PCR. Of 95,000 to 110,000 clones listed, approximately 88% are singletons. Material: peripheral blood, obtained on day 0 of AZD1222 vaccination. These receptors were obtained from an adult in good health.

In this sample, this clone turned up a few times. The CDR3 spells CASSPRGQGSRNYTF. CDR3 bases: TGCGCCAGCAGCCCTAGAGGGCAAGGGAGCAGGAACTACACCTTC. This chain connects TRBV5-1 to TRBJ1-2; D unresolved. The CDR3 is 15 amino acids. The germline gives CDR1 SGHRS, CDR2 YFSETQ. Trimming cost V 4 bases and J 10 bases, with 23 bases left between them. The complete variable domain, with remaining parts taken from reference TRBV5-1 and TRBJ1-2, reads KAGVTQTPRYLIKTRGQQVTLSCSPISGHRSVSWYQQTPGQGLQFLFEYFSETQRNKGNFPGRFSGRQFSNSRSEMNVSTLELGDSALYLCASSPRGQGSRNYTFGSGTRLTVV.

V usage is TRBV5-1 and J usage is TRBJ2-7; TRBD1 is a possible D gene (5 bases). Germline values: CDR1 SGHRS, CDR2 YFSETQ. This CDR3 is built from 16 residues. V was clipped by 4 bases and J by 3 bases, with 20 bases between them. DNA for the CDR3: TGCGCCAGCAGCCCGGTGTCGCAGGGCTTTCTCTACGAGCAGTACTTC. Its protein product is CASSPVSQGFLYEQYF.

V and J are TRBV24-1 and TRBJ1-5, with D maybe TRBD1 (6 bases). This CDR3 comprises 16 residues. The germline V gene has CDR1 KGHDR and CDR2 SFDVKD. The V end lost 2 bases, the J end lost 3 bases, and 13 bases lay between the germline ends. The CDR3 reads CATSDSQRGVNQPQHF. The DNA for the CDR3 is TGTGCCACCAGTGATTCCCAGAGGGGGGTCAATCAGCCCCAGCATTTT.

The chain uses TRBV3-1 (or the pseudogene TRBV3-2) and TRBJ1-2, with 8 positions matching TRBD1. This CDR3 has 13 amino acids. The V gene end was trimmed by 5 bases and the J gene end by 7 bases; junction bases not matched to a gene: 6. Germline V gives CDR1 LGHDT, CDR2 YNNKEL (reference sequence). The CDR3: CASSLGQVAGYTF. The CDR3, as DNA: TGTGCCAGCAGCTTGGGACAGGTTGCTGGCTACACCTTC.

This chain joins TRBV24-1 and TRBJ2-7, with D possibly TRBD1 on 6 matching bases. Trimming took off 3 bases at V and 2 bases at J, with 19 bases between the two ends. The CDR3 has 17 residues. Per the germline V gene, CDR1 is KGHDR and CDR2 is SFDVKD. The DNA of the CDR3 is TGTGCCACCAGTGATACCGGACAGCCAGGGTCCCCCTACGAGCAGTACTTC. Amino acids: CATSDTGQPGSPYEQYF.

The chain combines TRBV7-9 with TRBJ1-2; unclear D gene. The germline V gene has CDR1 SEHNR and CDR2 FQNEAQ (reference sequence). V shed 1 base and J shed 5 bases, with 14 bases lying between them. This CDR3 is built from 15 residues. CDR3 region: CASSLVGDTMYGYTF. The CDR3 DNA reads TGTGCCAGCAGCTTAGTTGGGGATACCATGTATGGCTACACCTTC.

V usage is TRBV19 and J usage is TRBJ1-1, with 11 bases lining up with TRBD1. The germline V gene encodes CDR1 LNHDA and CDR2 SQIVND (reference sequence). The CDR3 totals 17 residues. J gave up 3 bases and V 0 bases, and 6 bases lay outside the gene matches. In nucleotides, the CDR3 is TGTGCCAGTAGTATAGATATTATGGGACAGGGGGACACTGAAGCTTTCTTT. This gives the protein CASSIDIMGQGDTEAFF.

This chain links TRBV6-5 with TRBJ1-6; D is unclear. V gave up 2 bases and J gave up 10 bases, with 12 bases separating them. The CDR3 is 14 residues long. Per the germline V gene, CDR1 is MNHEY and CDR2 is SVGAGI. Written as DNA, the CDR3 is TGTGCCAGCAGTTACGAGGGTCTCAACTCACCCCTCCACTTT. Its translation is CASSYEGLNSPLHF.

V gene TRBV4-2 combines with J gene TRBJ1-1; 7 bases are shared with TRBD1. Germline CDR1 reads LGHNA; CDR2 reads YNFKEQ. CDR3 length: 16 amino acids. V trimming: 0 bases; J trimming: 0 bases; junction bases outside the gene matches: 4. CDR3 bases: TGTGCCAGCAGCCAAGATCCTACAGGGGTGAACACTGAAGCTTTCTTT. This encodes CASSQDPTGVNTEAFF.

This clone appeared once. The rearrangement joins TRBV5-1 to TRBJ2-2; D is uncertain. Trimming stripped 0 bases from V and 1 base from J, with 7 bases between. CDR1 and CDR2 (germline): SGHRS, YFSETQ. The CDR3 is 15 residues long. In DNA, the CDR3 is TGCGCCAGCAGCTTGGGTTCTATGAACACCGGGGAGCTGTTTTTT. Its translation: CASSLGSMNTGELFF. Complete variable domain (other parts from reference TRBV5-1 and TRBJ2-2): KAGVTQTPRYLIKTRGQQVTLSCSPISGHRSVSWYQQTPGQGLQFLFEYFSETQRNKGNFPGRFSGRQFSNSRSEMNVSTLELGDSALYLCASSLGSMNTGELFFGEGSRLTVL.

Remarks on this clone: Distinct nucleotide sequences in the sample also encode this CDR3. V is TRBV6-4 and J is TRBJ1-1; possible D gene TRBD1, 5 bases. CDR1 and CDR2 from the germline V gene are MRHNA and SNTAGT. This CDR3 spans 13 amino acids. Trimming took off 6 bases at V and 1 base at J, with 9 bases between the two ends. As DNA, the CDR3 is TGTGCCAGCAGCGTGGGGGAGAACACTGAAGCTTTCTTT. Its protein product is CASSVGENTEAFF.

This clone has more than one count but fewer than ten. This sequence joins TRBV5-1 and TRBJ2-7, with 7 bases that match TRBD1. The CDR3 has 15 residues. Trimming at V came to 1 base and at J to 3 bases, leaving 7 bases not matched to a gene. CDR1 is SGHRS and CDR2 is YFSETQ in the germline V gene. DNA for the CDR3: TGCGCCAGCAGCTTGATACCAGGGGGTAGCTACGAGCAGTACTTC. It translates to CASSLIPGGSYEQYF. The complete variable domain, with remaining parts taken from reference TRBV5-1 and TRBJ2-7, reads KAGVTQTPRYLIKTRGQQVTLSCSPISGHRSVSWYQQTPGQGLQFLFEYFSETQRNKGNFPGRFSGRQFSNSRSEMNVSTLELGDSALYLCASSLIPGGSYEQYFGPGTRLTVT.

The V call is TRBV2, the J call TRBJ1-2, with D maybe TRBD1 (5 bases). V dropped 6 bases and J dropped 3 bases, with 11 bases sitting between them. This CDR3 comprises 13 residues. CDR1 is SNHLY, CDR2 FYNNEI, per germline. The CDR3 DNA follows: TGTGCCAGCAGACGCGACAGCTACTATGGCTACACCTTC. Translation: CASRRDSYYGYTF.

The chain carries TRBV11-2 and TRBJ2-7, with unresolved D. The CDR3 contains 15 residues. The germline V gene encodes CDR1 SGHAT and CDR2 FQNNGV. V was pared by 2 bases and J by 4 bases, with 15 bases between. DNA for the CDR3: TGTGCCAGCAGCTTAAACCCAGAAATTCTGTACGAGCAGTACTTC. This sequence encodes CASSLNPEILYEQYF.

The rearrangement links TRBV10-3 to TRBJ2-3; 7 bases agree with TRBD2. Germline V lookup: CDR1 ENHRY, CDR2 SYGVKD. The CDR3 length is 14 residues. V dropped 6 bases and J dropped 1; count of bases not matched to a gene: 4. CDR3 loop: CAIRTSGGTDTQYF. CDR3 DNA sequence: TGTGCCATCAGGACAAGCGGGGGCACAGATACGCAGTATTTT.

V gene TRBV7-2 combines with J gene TRBJ2-7; the match to TRBD1 covers 8 bases. The CDR3 loop spans 15 amino acids. V lost 0 bases, J lost 3 bases, and 4 bases stayed unmatched. The germline V gene has CDR1 SGHTA and CDR2 FQGNSA. The CDR3 reads CASSLAKDRDYEQYF. CDR3 DNA sequence: TGTGCCAGCAGCTTAGCCAAGGACAGGGACTACGAGCAGTACTTC. Using reference TRBV7-2 and TRBJ2-7 for the parts outside the CDR3, the full variable domain is GAGVSQSPSNKVTEKGKDVELRCDPISGHTALYWYRQSLGQGLEFLIYFQGNSAPDKSGLPSDRFSAERTGGSVSTLTIQRTQQEDSAVYLCASSLAKDRDYEQYFGPGTRLTVT.

This chain links TRBV24-1 with TRBJ2-7, with D perhaps given as TRBD1 or TRBD2 (5 bases each). The length of the CDR3 is 15 residues. The germline CDR1 and CDR2 sequences are KGHDR and SFDVKD. Trimming shortened V by 3 bases and J by 7 bases, and 18 bases separated the two germline ends. CDR3 in DNA: TGTGCCACCAGTGATCCCTCCTCGGGGCTGGTGGAGCAGTACTTC. Protein: CATSDPSSGLVEQYF.

This sequence joins TRBV2 and TRBJ1-1; 7 bases agree with TRBD1. This CDR3 comprises 16 residues. The junction had 12 bases not matched to a gene; V was cut back by 2 bases and J by 6 bases. From germline, CDR1 is SNHLY and CDR2 FYNNEI. This CDR3 is CASSESLGLRGPEAFF. In DNA form, the CDR3 reads TGTGCCAGCAGTGAAAGCCTCGGTTTAAGGGGGCCTGAAGCTTTCTTT. Full variable domain (remainder filled in from reference TRBV2 and TRBJ1-1): EPEVTQTPSHQVTQMGQEVILRCVPISNHLYFYWYRQILGQKVEFLVSFYNNEISEKSEIFDDQFSVERPDGSNFTLKIRSTKLEDSAMYFCASSESLGLRGPEAFFGQGTRLTVV.

The chain is built from TRBV5-6 and TRBJ1-2, with D perhaps TRBD1 (5 bases). CDR1 is SGHDT, CDR2 YYEEEE, per germline. CDR3 length equals 19 residues. The V end was cut by 1 base, the J end by 2 bases, with 24 bases between. As DNA, the CDR3 is TGTGCCAGCAGCTTGTTCCCGGGACTTCCGGTAAAAGGGAACTATGGCTACACCTTC. It yields the protein CASSLFPGLPVKGNYGYTF.

Remarks on this clone: Relative to the germline gene, one junction end is altered; a read error may explain this. The CDR3 nucleotides read TGTGCCAGCAGTGAGACCCCGGGGGCCAACTTC. Translation: CASSETPGANF. V is TRBV2 and J is TRBJ2-7; D possibly matches TRBD1 or TRBD2 (6 bases each). Germline V gene data show CDR1 as SNHLY and CDR2 as FYNNEI. The CDR3 sequence is 11 residues long.